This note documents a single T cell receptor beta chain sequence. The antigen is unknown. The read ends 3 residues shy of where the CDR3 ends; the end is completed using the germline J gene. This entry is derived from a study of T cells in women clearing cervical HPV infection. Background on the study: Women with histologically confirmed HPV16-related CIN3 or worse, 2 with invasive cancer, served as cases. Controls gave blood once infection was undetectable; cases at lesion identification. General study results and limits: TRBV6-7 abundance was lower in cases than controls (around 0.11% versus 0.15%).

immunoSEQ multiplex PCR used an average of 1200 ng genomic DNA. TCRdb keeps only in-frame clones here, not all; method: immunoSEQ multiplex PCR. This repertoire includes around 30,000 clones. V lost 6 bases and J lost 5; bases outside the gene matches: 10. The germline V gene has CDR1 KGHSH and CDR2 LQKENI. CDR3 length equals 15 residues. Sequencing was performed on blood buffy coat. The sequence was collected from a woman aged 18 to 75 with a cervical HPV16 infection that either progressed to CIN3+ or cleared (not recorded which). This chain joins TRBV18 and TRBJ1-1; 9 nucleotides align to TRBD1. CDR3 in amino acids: CASSPSTGGHTEAFF. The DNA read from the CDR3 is TGTGCCAGCTCCCCCTCAACAGGGGGCCATACTGAA.